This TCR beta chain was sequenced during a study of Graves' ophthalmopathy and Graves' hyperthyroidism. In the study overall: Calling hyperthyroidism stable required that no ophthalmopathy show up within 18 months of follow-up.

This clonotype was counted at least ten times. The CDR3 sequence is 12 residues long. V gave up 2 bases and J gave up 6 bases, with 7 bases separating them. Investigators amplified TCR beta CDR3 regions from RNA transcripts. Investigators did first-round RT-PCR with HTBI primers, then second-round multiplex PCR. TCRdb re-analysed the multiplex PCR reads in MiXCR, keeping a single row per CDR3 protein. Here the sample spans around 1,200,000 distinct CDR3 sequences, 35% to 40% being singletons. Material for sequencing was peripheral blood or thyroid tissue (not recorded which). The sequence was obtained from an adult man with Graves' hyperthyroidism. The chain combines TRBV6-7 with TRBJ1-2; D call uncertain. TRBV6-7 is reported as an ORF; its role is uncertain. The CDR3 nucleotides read TGTGCCAGCAGTTACAGGGCGGATGGCTACACCTTC. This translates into CASSYRADGYTF.